A single sample gave rise to the 15 T cell receptor beta chains below, sequenced in a study of T cell responses to AZD1222 COVID-19 vaccine. Clones were read by immunoSEQ multiplex PCR, and TCRdb kept only the in-frame ones, dropping some. The profile shows 130,000 or so clones, around nine tenths of them singletons. The material was peripheral blood, obtained on day 0 of AZD1222 vaccination. Receptor source: an adult in good health.

The genes are TRBV6-5 and TRBJ1-2, with 7 bases fitting TRBD1. V dropped 7 bases and J dropped 4; count of bases not matched to a gene: 6. The CDR3 length is 13 residues. Germline CDR1 is MNHEY and CDR2 is SVGAGI. CDR3 coding DNA: TGTGCCAGCACCCCCCAGGGGGGCTATGGCTACACCTTC. The encoded protein is CASTPQGGYGYTF.

The chain recombines TRBV4-2 with TRBJ2-1; no reliable D call. V lost 3 bases and J 0 bases, leaving 12 bases between the germline ends. Germline assignment: CDR1 LGHNA and CDR2 YNFKEQ. The CDR3 is 16 amino acids. CDR3 bases: TGTGCCAGCAGCCACGGTGTTTGGAGCTCCTACAATGAGCAGTTCTTC. Protein: CASSHGVWSSYNEQFF.

The V and J genes are TRBV6-5 and TRBJ2-7; no reliable D call. Germline loops: CDR1 MNHEY, CDR2 SVGAGI. This CDR3 has 14 amino acids. The V gene lost 6 bases and the J gene lost 2 bases, with 14 bases spanning the gap. For the CDR3, the DNA is TGTGCCAGCAGCCCCGGTCCCGGCCCCTACGAGCAGTACTTC. This codes for CASSPGPGPYEQYF.

The chain joins TRBV6-1 to TRBJ1-2; TRBD1 matches at 7 bases. Germline CDR1 and CDR2: MNHNS and SASEGT. The junction had 11 bases not matched to a gene; V was cut back by 4 bases and J by 0 bases. The CDR3 is 17 amino acids. Here the CDR3 reads CASSVSGTVASNYGYTF. DNA of the CDR3: TGTGCCAGCAGTGTTTCCGGGACAGTTGCCTCTAACTATGGCTACACCTTC.

The chain couples TRBV3-1 (or the pseudogene TRBV3-2) to TRBJ2-5; 10 bases fit TRBD1. J was trimmed by 5 bases and V by 1 base; bases with no gene match: 4. Germline CDR1 is LGHDT and CDR2 is YNNKEL (reference sequence). The CDR3 is 15 amino acids. CDR3: CASSQVGQGDETQYF. Written as DNA, the CDR3 is TGTGCCAGCAGCCAAGTTGGACAGGGGGATGAGACCCAGTACTTC.

The chain links TRBV18 to TRBJ1-1; D might be TRBD1 (5 bases). Trimming took off 5 bases at V and 10 bases at J, with 20 bases between the two ends. Germline assignment: CDR1 KGHSH and CDR2 LQKENI. The CDR3 extends over 14 amino acids. The CDR3 reads CASSSDGRGGGAFF. The CDR3 DNA follows: TGTGCCAGCTCATCAGACGGGAGGGGTGGAGGAGCTTTCTTT.

The CDR3, as DNA: TGTGCCAGCAGCTGGGACAGCAATCAGCCCCAGCATTTT. Protein sequence: CASSWDSNQPQHF. The V gene is TRBV7-6, the J gene TRBJ1-5; the D gene is possibly TRBD1 (5 bases). Trimming left V 4 bases short and J 1 base short, with 5 bases between. Germline V CDR1 and CDR2: SGHVS, FNYEAQ. The CDR3 has 13 residues. Drawing the rest from reference TRBV7-6 and TRBJ1-5, the complete variable domain is GAGVSQSPRYKVTKRGQDVALRCDPISGHVSLYWYRQALGQGPEFLTYFNYEAQQDKSGLPNDRFSAERPEGSISTLTIQRTEQRDSAMYRCASSWDSNQPQHFGDGTRLSIL.

The rearrangement uses TRBV4-1 and TRBJ1-5; D unclear. V was cut by 0 bases and J by 6 bases, with 0 bases left in between. CDR3 length: 11 amino acids. Germline lookup yields CDR1 MGHRA and CDR2 YSYEKL. CDR3 residues: CASSQDQPQHF. The CDR3 coding sequence is TGCGCCAGCAGCCAAGATCAGCCCCAGCATTTT.

This clone appeared a single time. The rearrangement uses TRBV6-5 and TRBJ1-2; D unclear. Trimming left V 5 bases short and J 4 bases short, with 11 bases between. The V gene's germline CDR1 is MNHEY and CDR2 SVGAGI. This CDR3 spans 13 amino acids. The CDR3 reads CASSTPGIYGYTF. Here the CDR3 DNA reads TGTGCCAGCAGTACACCGGGCATCTATGGCTACACCTTC.

The V call is TRBV30, the J call TRBJ2-1, with 7 bases lining up with TRBD1. Losses at the gene ends were 7 bases for V and 1 base for J; bases not matched to a gene: 7. This CDR3 contains 14 residues. Germline CDR1 reads GTSNPN; CDR2 reads SVGIG (reference sequence). CDR3 in DNA: TGTGCCTTTTCCCGGGGACAGTCCTACAATGAGCAGTTCTTC. It yields the protein CAFSRGQSYNEQFF.

V gene TRBV7-8 combines with J gene TRBJ1-2, with 7 bases lining up with TRBD1. The CDR3 sequence is 18 residues long. V shed 5 bases and J 6 bases; nucleotides not matched to a gene: 21. Germline CDR1 SGHVS, CDR2 FQNEAQ. CDR3 DNA: TGTGCCAGCAGCCAAGCCAGCAGCTTAGGCATAGGGGGCCATGGCTACACCTTC. Its translation: CASSQASSLGIGGHGYTF.

This clone has only one observation. The chain carries TRBV5-1 and TRBJ2-5, with 9 bases identical to TRBD2. Trimming removed 0 bases from V and 1 base from J; junction bases left unmatched: 4. Germline CDR1 reads SGHRS; CDR2 reads YFSETQ. The CDR3 runs to 16 residues. CDR3 DNA: TGCGCCAGCAGCTTGGAAGGCGGGGGGGCCCAAGAGACCCAGTACTTC. It codes for CASSLEGGGAQETQYF.

V and J are TRBV2 and TRBJ1-1, with D possibly matching TRBD1 (5 bases). Germline lookup yields CDR1 SNHLY and CDR2 FYNNEI. Trimming left V 7 bases short and J 8 bases short, with 11 bases between. The CDR3 has 11 amino acids. The CDR3 DNA follows: TGTGCCAGCAACCCGGGACGGGAAGCTTTCTTT. The encoded protein is CASNPGREAFF.

The chain recombines TRBV5-1 with TRBJ2-2; D is unclear. V lost 3 bases and J 5 bases, leaving 14 bases between the germline ends. Per germline, CDR1 SGHRS and CDR2 YFSETQ. The CDR3 contains 15 residues. CDR3 nucleotides: TGCGCCAGCAGCTCACTCCTAAGTAGGACCGGGGAGCTGTTTTTT. Its protein is CASSSLLSRTGELFF.

The chain has TRBV10-1 and TRBJ1-3; D not certain. The V end was cut by 2 bases, the J end by 0 bases, with 8 bases between. The CDR3 covers 15 residues. Germline V CDR1 and CDR2: WNHNN, SYGVQD (reference sequence). CDR3 sequence (DNA): TGCGCCAGCAGTGAGGGCAGCACCTCTGGAAACACCATATATTTT. Translation: CASSEGSTSGNTIYF.